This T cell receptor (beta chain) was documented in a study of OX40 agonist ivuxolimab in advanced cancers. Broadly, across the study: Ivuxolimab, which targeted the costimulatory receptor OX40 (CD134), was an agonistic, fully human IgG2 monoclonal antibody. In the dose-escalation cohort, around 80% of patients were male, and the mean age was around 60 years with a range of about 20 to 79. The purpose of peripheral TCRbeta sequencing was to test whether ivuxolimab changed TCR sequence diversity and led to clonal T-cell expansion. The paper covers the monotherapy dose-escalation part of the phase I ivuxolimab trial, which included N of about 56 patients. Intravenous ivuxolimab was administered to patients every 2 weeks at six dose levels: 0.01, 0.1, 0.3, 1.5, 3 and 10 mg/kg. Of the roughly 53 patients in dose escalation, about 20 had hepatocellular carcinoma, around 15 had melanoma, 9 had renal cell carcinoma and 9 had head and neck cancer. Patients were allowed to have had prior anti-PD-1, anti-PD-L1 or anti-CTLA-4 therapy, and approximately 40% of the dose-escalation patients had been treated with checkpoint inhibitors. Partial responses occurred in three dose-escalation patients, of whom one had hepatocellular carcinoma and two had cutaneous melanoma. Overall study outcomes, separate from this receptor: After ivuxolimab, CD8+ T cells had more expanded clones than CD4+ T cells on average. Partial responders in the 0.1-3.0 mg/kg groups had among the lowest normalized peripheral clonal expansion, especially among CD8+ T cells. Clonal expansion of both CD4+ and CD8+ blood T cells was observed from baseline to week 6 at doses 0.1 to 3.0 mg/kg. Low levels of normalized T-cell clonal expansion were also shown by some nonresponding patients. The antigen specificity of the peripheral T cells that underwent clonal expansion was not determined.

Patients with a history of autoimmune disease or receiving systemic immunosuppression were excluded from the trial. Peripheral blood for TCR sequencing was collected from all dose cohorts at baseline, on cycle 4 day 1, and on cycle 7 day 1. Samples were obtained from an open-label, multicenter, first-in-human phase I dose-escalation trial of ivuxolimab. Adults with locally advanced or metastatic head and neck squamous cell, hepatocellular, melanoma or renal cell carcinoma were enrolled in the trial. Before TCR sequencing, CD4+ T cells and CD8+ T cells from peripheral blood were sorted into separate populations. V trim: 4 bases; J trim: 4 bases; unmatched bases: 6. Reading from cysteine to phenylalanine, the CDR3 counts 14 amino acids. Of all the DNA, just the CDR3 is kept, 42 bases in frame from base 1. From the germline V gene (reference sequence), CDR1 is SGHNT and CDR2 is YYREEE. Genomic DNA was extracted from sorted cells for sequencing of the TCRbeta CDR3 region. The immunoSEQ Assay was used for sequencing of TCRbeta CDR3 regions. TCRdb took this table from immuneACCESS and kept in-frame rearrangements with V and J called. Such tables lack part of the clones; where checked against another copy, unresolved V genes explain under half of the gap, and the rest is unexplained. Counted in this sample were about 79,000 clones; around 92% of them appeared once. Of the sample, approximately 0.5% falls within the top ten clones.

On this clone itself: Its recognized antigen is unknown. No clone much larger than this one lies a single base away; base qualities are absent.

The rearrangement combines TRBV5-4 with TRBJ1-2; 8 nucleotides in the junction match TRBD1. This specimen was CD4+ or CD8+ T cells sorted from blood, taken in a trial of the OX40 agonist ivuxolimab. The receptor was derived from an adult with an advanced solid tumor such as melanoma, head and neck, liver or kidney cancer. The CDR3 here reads CASSIGQGFYGYTF. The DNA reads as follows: TGTGCCAGCAGCATCGGACAGGGTTTCTATGGCTACACCTTC.